The subject of this entry is one TCR beta chain. The data were obtained in a study of blood T cell repertoires in COVID-19. Measured with immunoSEQ multiplex PCR; TCRdb has only the in-frame clones, and not every one. The sample lists approximately 68,000 clones, approximately 85% seen once, with under 40% in the top ten. This TCR was recovered from a woman older than 75 with active or convalescent COVID-19. Sample: peripheral blood.

The DNA of the CDR3 is TGTGCCAGCAGCCCCCAGGGCACTTCCTACGAGCAGTACTTC. Protein sequence: CASSPQGTSYEQYF. V gene TRBV7-3 combines with J gene TRBJ2-7; a possible D gene is TRBD1 (5 bases). V dropped 5 bases and J dropped 1 base, with 12 bases sitting between them. The CDR3 is 14 amino acids. The germline CDR1 and CDR2 sequences are SGHTA and FQGTGA. Full variable domain (missing parts from reference TRBV7-3 and TRBJ2-7): GAGVSQTPSNKVTEKGKYVELRCDPISGHTALYWYRQSLGQGPEFLIYFQGTGAADDSGLPNDRFFAVRPEGSVSTLKIQRTERGDSAVYLCASSPQGTSYEQYFGPGTRLTVT.